This T cell receptor beta chain was captured in a study of STAT5B mutations in CD4+ large granular lymphocyte leukemia (dated by TCRdb to 2021 to 2024). Study-level background: When cryopreserved patient cells were available, CD8+ cells were depleted as a first step, and selection with anti-CD4 microbeads followed. The study compared the TCRbeta repertoires of patients with CD4+ T-cell large granular lymphocyte leukemia against those of healthy blood donors. Flow cytometry on FACSCanto II or FACSVerse confirmed that purified fractions exceeded 95% purity among lymphocytes.

The CDR3 covers 15 residues, taking in both the cysteine and the phenylalanine. Only CDR3 DNA is held: 45 bases, read in frame from base 1. On this clone: No cognate antigen has been identified for it. No clone much larger than this one lies a single base away; base qualities are absent.

TCRbeta rearrangements were sequenced from genomic DNA using the immunoSEQ assay at survey resolution. In the authors' own workflow: Clonotypes representing more than 5% of the repertoire were considered putative leukemic clones, and around 55 such clones were identified across under 30 patients. In the TCR sequencing data, the lowest productive clonotype frequency that could be detected was 2.59 x 10-5. Analyses included only productive TCRbeta rearrangements, meaning complete and in-frame sequences. Sample clonality was computed as Simpson clonality in the immunoSEQ Analyzer version 3.0. Based on frequency, clones were grouped as very rare, small, medium, large (1-20%) or hyperexpanded (>20%). Generation probabilities were estimated with OLGA 1.2.3, V-gene circos plots were made with VDJtools, specificities were looked up in VDJdb, and CDR3 motifs were identified with GLIPH. What TCRdb holds here is the immuneACCESS table cut down to in-frame rearrangements. Part of the clones is not present; checked against another copy, under half of the missing clones reflect an unresolved V gene, and the others are unexplained. V and J calls and clone size are as listed in that table; D and trimming were resolved from the DNA. Recorded for this sample are roughly 1,600 clones; roughly four fifths of them occurred a single time. Of the sample, about 88% is held by the ten largest clones.

What the work shows at the level of the full study, not this receptor alone: CD4-sorted patient repertoires appeared more clonal than healthy CD4+ repertoires, and this difference persisted after removing the putative leukemic clones. Data were not HLA-matched; higher clonality in CD4+ versus CD8+ T-LGLL could reflect the relatively small sample size. Heterogeneous cell sources were used for patients, and only five to seven CD4-sorted patient samples were included in the clonality comparison with healthy controls. TRBV06-family usage was enriched among the top patient clones (8/27) compared with healthy controls (2/35). Each patient's main leukemic clonotypes were private, but approximately 23% of these clonotypes showed up at low frequency in the non-leukemic repertoires of other patients.

Hematology units in Padova (Italy), Helsinki (Finland) and Shinshu (Japan) recruited the CD4+ T-LGLL patients. Depending on what sample material was available, patient samples were either unselected PBMC or bead-purified CD4+, CD4+CD8+, CD57+ or CD56+ fractions. Somatic STAT5B mutation profiles obtained by deep amplicon sequencing of the same DNA used for patient TCRbeta data were integrated with the patient TCRbeta data. All TCR-sequenced material derived from peripheral blood: patient blood samples and healthy donor buffy coats. Ficoll-Hypaque gradient centrifugation was used to isolate peripheral blood mononuclear cells. Genomic DNA was extracted using the Gentra Puregene Cell and Tissue kit, and a Qubit 2.0 fluorometer was used to quantify it.

The chain links TRBV21-1 with TRBJ2-1; TRBD2 was called by the table and not checked on the DNA. TRBV21-1 is given as a pseudogene. Source material: PBMCs. The origin of this receptor is a woman between 65 and 79 years old with CD4+ T-cell large granular lymphocyte leukemia. The sequenced DNA: TGTGCCAGCAGCAAAGCTAGCGTGTCCGGCGGTGAGCAGTTCTTC. It is translated as CASSKASVSGGEQFF.